The 18 T cell receptor beta chains listed next were all sequenced from one sample in a study of T cells after yellow fever vaccination. MiXCR, applied by TCRdb to the 5' RACE reads, yields one record per CDR3 protein. The sample gives 250,000 or so distinct CDR3 sequences, about 7% of which show up once; more than 0.8% is in the top ten. The sequencing here drew on CD4+ T cells sorted from PBMCs, taken 15 days after the yellow fever booster vaccination. The receptors originated from a man in his thirties or forties who received the YFV17D yellow fever vaccine.

The rearrangement uses TRBV12-3 or TRBV12-4 and TRBJ1-1, with D possibly TRBD1 on 6 matching bases. Deletions cut 2 bases from V and 6 bases from J, with 19 bases between. The CDR3 covers 16 residues. CDR3 sequence reads: CASSLSVGGRRAEAFF. The CDR3 coding sequence is TGTGCCAGCAGTTTATCGGTCGGGGGGCGAAGAGCTGAAGCTTTCTTT.

This clonotype has a count of ten or more. The J gene is TRBJ2-4, the V gene TRBV7-2; 7 bases match TRBD1. Unmatched junction bases numbered 13, after V lost 5 bases and J lost 3 bases. In germline, CDR1 is SGHTA, CDR2 FQGNSA. The CDR3 is 17 amino acids. DNA for the CDR3: TGTGCCAGCAGCCAACGAGGGGGCAGTAGTTTCAAAAACATTCAGTACTTC. Its protein is CASSQRGGSSFKNIQYF. The full variable domain, in which reference TRBV7-2 and TRBJ2-4 provide the parts outside the CDR3, is GAGVSQSPSNKVTEKGKDVELRCDPISGHTALYWYRQSLGQGLEFLIYFQGNSAPDKSGLPSDRFSAERTGGSVSTLTIQRTQQEDSAVYLCASSQRGGSSFKNIQYFGAGTRLSVL.

The chain joins TRBV7-2 to TRBJ2-5, with 9 bases matching TRBD1. The V gene's germline CDR1 is SGHTA and CDR2 FQGNSA. Trimming removed 5 bases from V and 7 bases from J; junction bases left unmatched: 11. The CDR3 consists of 15 residues. The chain's CDR3 is CASSRERQGVATQYF. DNA of the CDR3: TGTGCCAGCAGCCGGGAGAGACAGGGGGTTGCGACCCAGTACTTC.

The V gene is TRBV18, the J gene TRBJ2-1; D is possibly TRBD1 (6 bases). CDR3 length: 14 residues. V was shortened by 0 bases and J by 9 bases, with 12 bases between the two germline ends. Germline lookup yields CDR1 KGHSH and CDR2 LQKENI. In DNA, the CDR3 is TGTGCCAGCTCACCACCCGGACAGTGGGGTGAGCAGTTCTTC. This translates into CASSPPGQWGEQFF. The variable domain in full, with the rest retrieved from reference TRBV18 and TRBJ2-1, is NAGVMQNPRHLVRRRGQEARLRCSPMKGHSHVYWYRQLPEEGLKFMVYLQKENIIDESGMPKERFSAEFPKEGPSILRIQQVVRGDSAAYFCASSPPGQWGEQFFGPGTRLTVL.

The DNA for the CDR3 is TGTGCCAGCAGCCCCCGACTAGCGGGAGAGGGGGAGCAGTACTTC. Its protein product is CASSPRLAGEGEQYF. This chain joins TRBV7-6 and TRBJ2-7, with TRBD2 matching 12 bases. Unmatched junction bases numbered 9, after V lost 5 bases and J lost 7 bases. The germline V gene encodes CDR1 SGHVS and CDR2 FNYEAQ. The CDR3 has 15 residues. The whole variable domain, filled in from reference TRBV7-6 and TRBJ2-7, reads GAGVSQSPRYKVTKRGQDVALRCDPISGHVSLYWYRQALGQGPEFLTYFNYEAQQDKSGLPNDRFSAERPEGSISTLTIQRTEQRDSAMYRCASSPRLAGEGEQYFGPGTRLTVT.

This clonotype showed up many times. The chain carries TRBV5-1 and TRBJ1-5; D is perhaps TRBD1 (5 bases). The CDR3 runs to 16 residues. Germline values: CDR1 SGHRS, CDR2 YFSETQ. Trimming shortened V by 4 bases and J by 3 bases, and 17 bases separated the two germline ends. The CDR3 DNA is TGCGCCAGCAGCCCGAGCGGCAGGGACCCCAATCAGCCCCAGCATTTT. Residues: CASSPSGRDPNQPQHF.

In this sample, this clonotype turned up many times. The DNA for the CDR3 is TGTGCCAGCAGCTTAGGAGCGGATATCTACAATGAGCAGTTCTTC. Translation: CASSLGADIYNEQFF. The chain uses TRBV7-2 and TRBJ2-1; tentatively, D is TRBD2 (5 bases). The CDR3 sequence is 15 residues long. Germline assignment: CDR1 SGHTA and CDR2 FQGNSA. V shed 1 base and J shed 3 bases, with 10 bases lying between them.

This clonotype was seen only a few times. The CDR3 loop reads CASSYRRTQETQYF. The CDR3 DNA reads as TGTGCCAGCAGTTACCGACGGACGCAAGAGACCCAGTACTTC. V usage is TRBV6-2 or TRBV6-3 and J usage is TRBJ2-5; D call uncertain. Per germline, CDR1 MNHEY and CDR2 SVGEGT. This CDR3 contains 14 residues. Between the trimmed V and J ends, which lost 2 bases and 2 bases, there was a span of 9 bases.

V and J are TRBV9 and TRBJ1-1; D gene unclear. Trimming pared 2 bases from V and 0 bases from J, leaving 14 bases between. There are 16 residues in the CDR3. Germline CDR1 SGDLS, CDR2 YYNGEE. CDR3 sequence: CASSVVDVRVNTEAFF. DNA for the CDR3: TGTGCCAGCAGCGTGGTCGACGTAAGAGTGAACACTGAAGCTTTCTTT.

The chain joins TRBV7-2 to TRBJ2-5; D remains unclear. The CDR3 totals 16 residues. Germline V gene data show CDR1 as SGHTA and CDR2 as FQGNSA. The ends were cut back, 4 bases at V and 7 bases at J, with 22 bases in the middle. CDR3 protein: CASSSRTAGEARTQYF. The CDR3 coding sequence is TGTGCCAGCAGCTCCCGTACGGCAGGAGAAGCGCGGACCCAGTACTTC.

This clonotype was detected many times. The CDR3 DNA follows: TGTGCCAGCAGTTTAGCGGGACAGGGGTCCTACGAGCAGTACTTC. Translated: CASSLAGQGSYEQYF. The chain joins TRBV12-3 or TRBV12-4 to TRBJ2-7; 10 bases line up with TRBD1. Unmatched junction bases numbered 0, after V lost 0 bases and J lost 1 base. The CDR3 runs to 15 residues.

In this sample, this clonotype turned up a few times. The rearrangement links TRBV3-1 to TRBJ2-7; D uncertain. The CDR3 sequence is 14 residues long. Trimming shortened V by 6 bases and J by 5 bases, and 17 bases separated the two germline ends. Germline V gene sequence: CDR1 LGHDT, CDR2 YNNKEL (reference sequence). The CDR3 is CASSDLGQRDEQYF. DNA of the CDR3: TGTGCCAGCAGTGACCTAGGGCAGCGTGACGAGCAGTACTTC.

This clonotype was observed a handful of times. This chain joins TRBV9 and TRBJ1-1, with 8 bases that match TRBD1. The CDR3 totals 15 residues. CDR1 and CDR2 (germline): SGDLS, YYNGEE. Trimming cost V 4 bases and J 1 base; bases outside gene matches: 6. The CDR3 sequence: CASSPRTGPNTEAFF. The CDR3 DNA reads TGTGCCAGCAGCCCCCGGACAGGGCCGAACACTGAAGCTTTCTTT.

The chain joins TRBV18 to TRBJ2-7; TRBD1 is a possible D gene (5 bases). V lost 5 bases to trimming and J lost 3 bases, with 14 bases between them. This CDR3 contains 14 residues. CDR1 KGHSH and CDR2 LQKENI come from the germline V gene. This chain's CDR3 is CASSVEGASYEQYF. Here the CDR3 DNA reads TGTGCCAGCTCAGTTGAAGGGGCGAGCTACGAGCAGTACTTC.

A remark on this clonotype: The junction departs from germline at one end; a sequencing error may be responsible. The rearrangement links TRBV6-1 to TRBJ2-7; tentative D call: TRBD2 (5 bases). Germline CDR1 reads MNHNS; CDR2 reads SASEGT. The CDR3 contains 14 residues. The DNA of the CDR3 is TGTGCCAGCACTACGGGCCTCGGAGGTAACGAGCGGTACTTC. Its protein product is CASTTGLGGNERYF.

The table lists this clonotype with many counts. This chain links TRBV7-9 with TRBJ2-5; unclear D gene. V was cut by 2 bases and J by 4 bases, with 5 bases left in between. This CDR3 has 12 residues. Germline lookup yields CDR1 SEHNR and CDR2 FQNEAQ (reference sequence). The CDR3: CASSLSRETQYF. In DNA, the CDR3 is TGTGCCAGCAGCTTAAGTAGAGAGACCCAGTACTTC.

This clonotype was observed at least ten times. The V call is TRBV5-1, the J call TRBJ2-2, with D possibly being TRBD1 or TRBD2 (5 bases each). This CDR3 contains 15 residues. The germline V gene encodes CDR1 SGHRS and CDR2 YFSETQ. V lost 4 bases to trimming and J lost 4 bases, with 14 bases between them. The CDR3 nucleotides are TGCGCCAGCAGCCCAGGGACGCAAGGCACCGGGGAGCTGTTTTTT. Translating it yields CASSPGTQGTGELFF.

This clonotype came up many times. The rearrangement uses TRBV5-6 and TRBJ1-5; weak D call: TRBD1 (5 bases). V gave up 4 bases and J gave up 6 bases, with 14 bases separating them. The CDR3 runs to 14 residues. In germline, CDR1 is SGHDT, CDR2 YYEEEE. CDR3 region: CASSLDRGRQPQHF. DNA of the CDR3: TGTGCCAGCAGCCTGGACCGGGGCCGTCAGCCCCAGCATTTT.